The 14 T cell receptor beta chains below come from one sample, sequenced in a study of blood T cell repertoires in COVID-19. Here immunoSEQ multiplex PCR was the method, and the copy in TCRdb shows in-frame clones only, minus some. The repertoire holds 100,000 to 150,000 clones, roughly four fifths seen once, with roughly 4.3% in the top ten. Sequencing input: peripheral blood. The receptors were sampled from a woman between 65 and 79 years old with acute or convalescent COVID-19.

The chain is built from TRBV14 and TRBJ1-2; TRBD1 agrees at 7 bases. J was trimmed by 9 bases and V by 2 bases; bases with no gene match: 12. The germline V gene has CDR1 SGHDN and CDR2 FVKESK. The CDR3 length is 15 residues. The CDR3 loop is CASSQLNSGGSSYTF. CDR3 sequence (DNA): TGTGCCAGCAGCCAACTCAATTCAGGGGGAAGTAGCTACACCTTC.

This clone was observed a few times. The V gene is TRBV5-4, the J gene TRBJ1-4; D not certain. This CDR3 region has 15 residues. The germline V and J ends were trimmed by 0 bases and 0 bases, with 6 bases remaining between them. CDR1 is SGHNT, CDR2 YYREEE, per germline (reference sequence). CDR3 region: CASSLGGATNEKLFF. Here the CDR3 DNA reads TGTGCCAGCAGCTTGGGCGGGGCAACTAATGAAAAACTGTTTTTT.

The CDR3 is CASSVGVTHTGELFF. CDR3 DNA sequence: TGTGCCAGCAGCGTCGGGGTTACCCACACCGGGGAGCTGTTTTTT. V is TRBV9 and J is TRBJ2-2; possible D gene TRBD2, 5 bases. The germline V gene has CDR1 SGDLS and CDR2 YYNGEE. Deletions cut 2 bases from V and 3 bases from J, with 11 bases between. The CDR3 has 15 amino acids.

The chain joins TRBV30 to TRBJ2-1, with D perhaps TRBD2 (5 bases). Germline CDR1 is GTSNPN and CDR2 is SVGIG (reference sequence). The length of the CDR3 is 15 residues. Between the trimmed V and J ends, which lost 0 bases and 0 bases, there was a span of 9 bases. The CDR3: CAWSVGSSSYNEQFF. For the CDR3, the DNA is TGTGCCTGGAGTGTGGGGAGCAGCTCCTACAATGAGCAGTTCTTC.

V and J are TRBV6-2 or TRBV6-3 and TRBJ2-3; 7 nucleotides align to TRBD2. V was clipped by 2 bases and J by 1 base; unmatched bases: 6. Germline CDR1 reads MNHEY; CDR2 reads SVGEGT. The CDR3 is 16 amino acids. The CDR3 is CASSYGALAGTDTQYF. For the CDR3, the DNA is TGTGCCAGCAGTTACGGGGCCCTAGCGGGCACAGATACGCAGTATTTT.

The genes are TRBV19 and TRBJ1-5, with TRBD1 identical over 9 bases. With V trimmed by 1 base and J by 6 bases, 7 bases remained unmatched. The CDR3 covers 16 residues. Per germline, CDR1 LNHDA and CDR2 SQIVND (reference sequence). The CDR3, as DNA: TGTGCCAGTAGTATAGGTGGGACAGGGTACAGTCAGCCCCAGCATTTT. Protein product: CASSIGGTGYSQPQHF.

CDR3 protein: CASSAQIQGTNTLAFF. The CDR3 nucleotides are TGTGCCAGCAGCGCCCAAATCCAGGGGACAAACACCCTCGCTTTCTTT. The chain couples TRBV9 to TRBJ1-1, with D perhaps TRBD1 (6 bases). V lost 3 bases and J lost 11, with 26 bases in between. CDR3 length: 16 amino acids. Per germline, CDR1 SGDLS and CDR2 YYNGEE.

The CDR3 DNA follows: TGCAGTGTCCCGGGGGTCCGAGGCTACACCTTC. Its protein is CSVPGVRGYTF. The chain is built from TRBV20-1 and TRBJ1-2, with D perhaps TRBD1 (5 bases). CDR3 length: 11 residues. Deletions cut 7 bases from V and 8 bases from J, with 14 bases between. Germline-derived CDR1 and CDR2 are DFQATT and SNEGSKA (reference sequence).

The sample holds a few counts of this clone. This chain connects TRBV3-1 (or the pseudogene TRBV3-2) to TRBJ2-1; D is perhaps TRBD1 (5 bases). In germline, CDR1 is LGHDT, CDR2 YNNKEL (reference sequence). V was trimmed by 0 bases and J by 9 bases, leaving 9 bases between them. This CDR3 comprises 13 residues. CDR3 nucleotides: TGTGCCAGCAGCCAAGACAGGGTTGGTGAGCAGTTCTTC. Its protein is CASSQDRVGEQFF.

The chain is built from TRBV20-1 and TRBJ1-1; 10 bases are a match to TRBD1. CDR3 length equals 12 residues. Germline V lookup: CDR1 DFQATT, CDR2 SNEGSKA (reference sequence). After removal of 6 bases from V and 13 bases from J, the junction contained 11 bases not matched to a gene. The CDR3, as DNA: TGCAGTGCCAGTGACAGGGGGCCACCGGGTTTCTTT. As protein: CSASDRGPPGFF.

The chain carries TRBV18 and TRBJ2-7; D not certain. CDR1 is KGHSH and CDR2 is LQKENI in the germline V gene. This CDR3 spans 12 amino acids. Between the trimmed V and J ends, which lost 3 bases and 7 bases, there was a span of 10 bases. The chain's CDR3 is CASSPGPLEQYF. CDR3 nucleotide sequence: TGTGCCAGCTCACCGGGCCCCTTAGAGCAGTACTTC.

The J gene is TRBJ2-7, the V gene TRBV11-3; TRBD2 matches at 8 bases. The germline V gene encodes CDR1 SGHNT and CDR2 YENEEA. The J segment lost 2 bases and the V segment lost 3 bases, leaving 9 bases of the junction unmatched. CDR3 size: 16 residues. The CDR3 is CASSFSSGGPPYEQYF. DNA of the CDR3: TGTGCCAGCAGCTTCTCCTCGGGGGGGCCTCCCTACGAGCAGTACTTC.

This CDR3 reads CASSLAQGLGTGELFF. The CDR3 DNA is TGCGCCAGCAGCTTGGCCCAGGGGCTGGGCACCGGGGAGCTGTTTTTT. The chain recombines TRBV5-1 with TRBJ2-2; tentatively, D is TRBD1 (6 bases). This CDR3 has 16 residues. V lost 0 bases and J 4 bases, leaving 13 bases between the germline ends. Germline lookup yields CDR1 SGHRS and CDR2 YFSETQ.

The chain is built from TRBV15 and TRBJ1-3; 7 nucleotides match TRBD1. This CDR3 is 14 amino acids long. J lost 1 base, V lost 5 bases, and 2 bases had no gene match. The germline gives CDR1 LNHNV, CDR2 YYDKDF (reference sequence). The CDR3 DNA reads as TGTGCCACCAGCCCGACAGGGTCTGGAAACACCATATATTTT. Translation gives CATSPTGSGNTIYF. Full variable domain (rest looked up from reference TRBV15 and TRBJ1-3): DAMVIQNPRYQVTQFGKPVTLSCSQTLNHNVMYWYQQKSSQAPKLLFHYYDKDFNNEADTPDNFQSRRPNTSFCFLDIRSPGLGDTAMYLCATSPTGSGNTIYFGEGSWLTVV.